This T cell receptor (beta chain) was found in a study of blood T cell repertoires in COVID-19. Study-level information: COVID-19 samples, acute and convalescent, were from the United States, Italy and Spain. Nucleic acid was either cDNA or gDNA, and it came from T cells, B-cell-depleted T cells, or PBMCs.

In the original processing: By means of reference gene primer amplification, nucleated cell counts were estimated. This table comes from immunoSEQ multiplex PCR, and its TCRdb copy is limited to in-frame clones, with some not included. V and J calls and clone size are as listed in that table; D and trimming were resolved from the DNA. The table has about 170,000 clones, approximately 85% seen once. This clone has just one count. Seattle-derived patients entered the study during active infection and were followed longitudinally. This receptor was obtained from a woman of 80 years or more with COVID-19, enrolled during active disease. Source material: peripheral blood.

CDR3: CASSPGPGRYGYTF. The CDR3 coding sequence is TGTGCCAGTAGTCCCGGGCCGGGGAGGTATGGCTACACCTTC. This chain uses TRBV19 with TRBJ1-2; no clear D. The CDR3 is 14 residues long. Germline assignment: CDR1 LNHDA and CDR2 SQIVND (reference sequence). V was cut by 5 bases and J by 5 bases, with 15 bases left in between.